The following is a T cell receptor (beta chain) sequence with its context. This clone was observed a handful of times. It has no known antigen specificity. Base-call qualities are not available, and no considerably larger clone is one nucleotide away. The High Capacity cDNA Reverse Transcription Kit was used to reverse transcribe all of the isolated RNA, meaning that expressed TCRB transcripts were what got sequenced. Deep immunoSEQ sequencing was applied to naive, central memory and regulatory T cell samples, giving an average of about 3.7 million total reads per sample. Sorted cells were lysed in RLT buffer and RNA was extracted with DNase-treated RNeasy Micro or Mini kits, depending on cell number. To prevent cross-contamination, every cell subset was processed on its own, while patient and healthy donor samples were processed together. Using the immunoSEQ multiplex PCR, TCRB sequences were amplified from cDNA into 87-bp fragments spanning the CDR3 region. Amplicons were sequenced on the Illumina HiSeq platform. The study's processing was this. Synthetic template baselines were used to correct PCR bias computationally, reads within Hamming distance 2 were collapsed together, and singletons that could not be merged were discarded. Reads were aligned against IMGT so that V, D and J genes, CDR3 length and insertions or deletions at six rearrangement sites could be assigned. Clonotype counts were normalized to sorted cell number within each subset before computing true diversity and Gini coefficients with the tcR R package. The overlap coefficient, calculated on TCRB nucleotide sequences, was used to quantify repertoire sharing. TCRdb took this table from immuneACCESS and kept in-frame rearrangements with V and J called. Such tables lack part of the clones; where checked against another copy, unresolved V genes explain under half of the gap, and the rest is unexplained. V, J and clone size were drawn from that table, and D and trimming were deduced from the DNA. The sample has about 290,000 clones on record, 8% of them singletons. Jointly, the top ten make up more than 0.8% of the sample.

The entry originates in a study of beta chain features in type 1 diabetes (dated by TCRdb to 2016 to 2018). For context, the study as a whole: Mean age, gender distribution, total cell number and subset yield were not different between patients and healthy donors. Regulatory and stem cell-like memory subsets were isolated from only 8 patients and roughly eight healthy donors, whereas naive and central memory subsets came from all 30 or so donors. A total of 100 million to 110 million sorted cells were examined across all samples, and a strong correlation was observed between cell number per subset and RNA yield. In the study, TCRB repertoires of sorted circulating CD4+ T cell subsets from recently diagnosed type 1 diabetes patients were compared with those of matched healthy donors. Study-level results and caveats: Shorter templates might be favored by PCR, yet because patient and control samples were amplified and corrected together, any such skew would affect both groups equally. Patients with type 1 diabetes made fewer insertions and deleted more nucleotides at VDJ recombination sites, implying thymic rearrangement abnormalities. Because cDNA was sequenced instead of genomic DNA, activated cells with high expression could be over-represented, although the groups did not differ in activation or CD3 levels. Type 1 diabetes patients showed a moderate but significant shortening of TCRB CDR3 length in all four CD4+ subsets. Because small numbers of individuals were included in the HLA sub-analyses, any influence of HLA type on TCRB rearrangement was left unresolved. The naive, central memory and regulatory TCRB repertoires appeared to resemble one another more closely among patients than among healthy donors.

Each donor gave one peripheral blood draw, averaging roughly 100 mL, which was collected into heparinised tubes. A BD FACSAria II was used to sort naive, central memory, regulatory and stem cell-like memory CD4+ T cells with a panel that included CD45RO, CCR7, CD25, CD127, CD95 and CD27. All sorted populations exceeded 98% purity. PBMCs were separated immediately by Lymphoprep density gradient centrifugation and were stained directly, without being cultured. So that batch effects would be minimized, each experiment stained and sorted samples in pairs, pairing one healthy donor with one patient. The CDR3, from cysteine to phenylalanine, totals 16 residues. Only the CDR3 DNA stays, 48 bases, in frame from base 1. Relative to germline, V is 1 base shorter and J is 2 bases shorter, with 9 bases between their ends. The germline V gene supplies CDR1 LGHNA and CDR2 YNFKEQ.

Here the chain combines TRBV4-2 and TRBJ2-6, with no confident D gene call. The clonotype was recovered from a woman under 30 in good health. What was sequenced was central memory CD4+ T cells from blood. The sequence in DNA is TGTGCCAGCAGCCAAGGCAGAACTACTGGGGCCAACGTCCTGACTTTC. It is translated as CASSQGRTTGANVLTF.